Presented here are 30 T cell receptor beta chains from one specimen sequenced in a study of human versus mouse CDR3 diversity and MHC coevolution. Sequencing used immunoSEQ multiplex PCR; TCRdb keeps in-frame clones, though not all of them. The repertoire holds about 81,000 clones, with around 93% as singletons. Sequencing was done on a sample of naive CD4+ T cells from blood. As for subset: CD45RO-negative CD62L-positive naive CD4 T cells. The receptors shown here come from a person aged 25 to 69 in good health.

The chain links TRBV7-3 to TRBJ1-2; maybe TRBD1 (5 bases). V was clipped by 5 bases and J by 6 bases, with 19 bases between them. This CDR3 contains 15 residues. Germline V gene sequence: CDR1 SGHTA, CDR2 FQGTGA. CDR3 residues: CASSLSRAGLDGYTF. CDR3 DNA sequence: TGTGCCAGCAGCCTCTCCAGGGCTGGATTAGATGGCTACACCTTC.

J is TRBJ1-5 and V is TRBV6-1; the D gene is possibly TRBD1 (6 bases). There are 15 residues in the CDR3. Germline CDR1 and CDR2: MNHNS and SASEGT. Between the trimmed V and J ends, which lost 6 bases and 4 bases, there was a span of 16 bases. For the CDR3, the DNA is TGTGCCAGCAGCACCGCAGGGGTCCAAAATCAGCCCCAGCATTTT. Protein sequence: CASSTAGVQNQPQHF.

J is TRBJ2-7 and V is TRBV18; D gene uncertain. The CDR3 length is 13 residues. V gave up 2 bases and J gave up 4 bases, with 9 bases separating them. CDR1 KGHSH and CDR2 LQKENI come from the germline V gene. In DNA, the CDR3 is TGTGCCAGCTCACCAAGCATCGGTTACGAGCAGTACTTC. Translating gives CASSPSIGYEQYF.

This clone was observed a single time. V gene TRBV18 combines with J gene TRBJ1-1; TRBD1 agrees at 7 bases. Germline CDR1 and CDR2: KGHSH and LQKENI. J lost 3 bases, V lost 3 bases, and 10 bases had no gene match. This CDR3 has 16 residues. CDR3 amino acids: CASSPFSGGRDTEAFF. In DNA form, the CDR3 reads TGTGCCAGCTCACCTTTTTCAGGGGGGCGGGACACTGAAGCTTTCTTT.

The count of this clone is one. This chain joins TRBV5-1 and TRBJ1-1; TRBD1 aligns across 7 bases. Trimming took 4 bases from V and 8 from J; bases not matched to a gene: 11. Germline V gene sequence: CDR1 SGHRS, CDR2 YFSETQ. The CDR3 sequence is 14 residues long. CDR3 sequence (DNA): TGCGCCAGCAGCCTGGTCAGGGGGACCTCAGAAGCTTTCTTT. Translated, it gives CASSLVRGTSEAFF.

V usage is TRBV5-1 and J usage is TRBJ1-3; D ambiguous. V lost 0 bases, J lost 0 bases, and 10 bases lay in between. The CDR3 has 16 amino acids. CDR1 is SGHRS and CDR2 is YFSETQ in the germline V gene. CDR3 sequence reads: CASSLVATTSGNTIYF. The CDR3 nucleotides read TGCGCCAGCAGCTTGGTGGCCACCACCTCTGGAAACACCATATATTTT.

The chain carries TRBV6-5 and TRBJ2-5; 10 nucleotides line up with TRBD1. The DNA end is more similar to TRBJ2-7, so the J call may be wrong. Germline lookup yields CDR1 MNHEY and CDR2 SVGAGI. The CDR3 covers 15 residues. The CDR3, as DNA: TGTGCCAGCAGTTACTGGGGACAGGGGACGACCGAGCAGTACTTC. Encoded protein: CASSYWGQGTTEQYF.

This clone was recorded only once. The V and J genes are TRBV29-1 and TRBJ2-7; D is possibly TRBD2 (5 bases). Germline values: CDR1 SQVTM, CDR2 ANQGSEA. The CDR3 runs 16 residues. Trimming took off 6 bases at V and 2 bases at J, with 23 bases between the two ends. The CDR3 loop reads CSVRYSYSTTTYEQYF. CDR3 bases: TGCAGCGTGAGATATAGTTATTCCACGACTACCTACGAGCAGTACTTC.

The gene calls are TRBV11-3 and TRBJ2-1; 13 bases are a match to TRBD2. Trimming took 6 bases from V and 4 from J; bases not matched to a gene: 3. CDR1 and CDR2 from the germline V gene are SGHNT and YENEEA. The CDR3 is 15 residues long. Written as DNA, the CDR3 is TGTGCCAGCAGTTCGGGACTAGCGGGGTACAATGAGCAGTTCTTC. Amino acids: CASSSGLAGYNEQFF.

As for this clone: This sample includes further DNA sequences coding for the same CDR3. This sequence joins TRBV29-1 and TRBJ2-7; tentative D call: TRBD2 (6 bases). V shed 7 bases and J shed 0 bases, with 16 bases lying between them. The length of the CDR3 is 14 residues. Germline CDR1 and CDR2: SQVTM and ANQGSEA. CDR3 bases: TGCAGCGCTAAGCTTGGGGGGAGCTCCTACGAGCAGTACTTC. Translating it yields CSAKLGGSSYEQYF.

The chain uses TRBV4-2 and TRBJ2-7, with 12 bases that match TRBD2. This CDR3 contains 16 residues. The trim removed 4 bases at V and 1 base at J, leaving 5 bases unmatched. Germline V CDR1 and CDR2: LGHNA, YNFKEQ. The CDR3 loop reads CASSRRTSGNSYEQYF. The CDR3 DNA reads TGTGCCAGCAGCCGAAGGACTAGCGGGAATTCCTACGAGCAGTACTTC.

The chain combines TRBV11-2 with TRBJ1-2; 8 bases agree with TRBD1. In germline, CDR1 is SGHAT, CDR2 FQNNGV. The CDR3 has 13 amino acids. After removal of 5 bases from V and 8 bases from J, the junction contained 7 bases not matched to a gene. CDR3 region: CASSPQGAGGYTF. Written as DNA, the CDR3 is TGTGCCAGCAGCCCTCAGGGGGCAGGCGGCTACACCTTC.

The gene calls are TRBV5-1 and TRBJ2-7; no reliable D call. From germline, CDR1 is SGHRS and CDR2 YFSETQ. This CDR3 spans 12 amino acids. The V end was cut by 0 bases, the J end by 2 bases, with 3 bases between. CDR3 in amino acids: CASSLDTYEQYF. Written as DNA, the CDR3 is TGCGCCAGCAGCTTGGACACCTACGAGCAGTACTTC.

The chain has TRBV7-9 and TRBJ2-5; the D is unclear. V lost 2 bases to trimming and J lost 1 base, with 8 bases between them. CDR1 and CDR2 from the germline V gene are SEHNR and FQNEAQ (reference sequence). The CDR3 length is 14 residues. Here the CDR3 DNA reads TGTGCCAGCAGCTTATTAGACTTCCAAGAGACCCAGTACTTC. This sequence encodes CASSLLDFQETQYF.

J is TRBJ2-1 and V is TRBV7-2, with 7 bases fitting TRBD2. With 6 bases clipped from V and 0 bases from J, the junction kept 8 bases outside the gene matches. The CDR3 is made up of 16 amino acids. Per the germline V gene, CDR1 is SGHTA and CDR2 is FQGNSA. CDR3 amino acids: CASSPTGTTSYNEQFF. The CDR3 nucleotides are TGTGCCAGCAGTCCAACCGGGACTACCTCCTACAATGAGCAGTTCTTC.

J is TRBJ1-2 and V is TRBV7-9; no clear D gene. The CDR3 length is 16 residues. Trimming removed 3 bases from V and 0 bases from J, with 14 bases in between. Germline lookup yields CDR1 SEHNR and CDR2 FQNEAQ (reference sequence). CDR3 in amino acids: CASSLDSGLPNYGYTF. CDR3 sequence (DNA): TGTGCCAGCAGCTTGGATAGCGGGCTTCCTAACTATGGCTACACCTTC.

With respect to this clone: At one end the junction does not follow the germline gene, possibly because of a read error. V and J are TRBV28 and TRBJ1-5; 9 bases are shared with TRBD1. The CDR3 is made up of 15 amino acids. Germline V gives CDR1 MDHEN, CDR2 SYDVKM. Written as DNA, the CDR3 is TGTGCCAGCAGACCACCGGGACAGGGCAAGCAGCCCCAGCATTTT. This codes for CASRPPGQGKQPQHF.

The rearrangement links TRBV4-2 to TRBJ2-1, with 16 nucleotides matching TRBD2. Germline V gives CDR1 LGHNA, CDR2 YNFKEQ. V gave up 1 base and J gave up 9 bases; unmatched junction bases: 9. CDR3 size: 18 residues. The CDR3 bases are TGTGCCAGCAGCCAAGGCAGTGGGACTAGCGGGAGGGCTGGTGAGCAGTTCTTC. Amino acids: CASSQGSGTSGRAGEQFF.

The chain recombines TRBV10-3 with TRBJ2-6, with 11 bases aligning to TRBD1. Germline CDR1 reads ENHRY; CDR2 reads SYGVKD. The junction had 11 bases not matched to a gene; V was cut back by 3 bases and J by 4 bases. CDR3 length: 19 residues. The CDR3 DNA follows: TGTGCCATCAGTGATGGGCTGACGGACAGGGGGCGGGGGGCCAACGTCCTGACTTTC. It is translated as CAISDGLTDRGRGANVLTF.

The chain joins TRBV6-4 to TRBJ1-1; no clear D gene. V gave up 6 bases and J gave up 2 bases, with 10 bases separating them. The CDR3 length is 13 residues. CDR1 MRHNA and CDR2 SNTAGT come from the germline V gene. CDR3 sequence: CASSFRENTEAFF. As DNA, the CDR3 is TGTGCCAGCAGCTTTCGGGAAAACACTGAAGCTTTCTTT.

This rearrangement joins TRBV12-5 to TRBJ1-2; TRBD1 might be the D (6 bases). The CDR3 runs to 13 residues. Between the trimmed V and J ends, which lost 1 base and 6 bases, there was a span of 9 bases. Per germline, CDR1 LGHNT and CDR2 FRNRAP. DNA for the CDR3: TGTGCTAGTGGTTTGGGGCAGGGGCATGGCTACACCTTC. Protein sequence: CASGLGQGHGYTF. The complete variable domain, with remaining parts taken from reference TRBV12-5 and TRBJ1-2, reads DARVTQTPRHKVTEMGQEVTMRCQPILGHNTVFWYRQTMMQGLELLAYFRNRAPLDDSGMPKDRFSAEMPDATLATLKIQPSEPRDSAVYFCASGLGQGHGYTFGSGTRLTVV.

This chain connects TRBV7-2 to TRBJ1-2; TRBD1 matches at 7 bases. Germline V gene lookup returns CDR1 SGHTA and CDR2 FQGNSA. The CDR3 is 13 residues long. V lost 5 bases to trimming and J lost 4 bases; unmatched junction nucleotides: 4. Here the CDR3 reads CASSPQGGYGYTF. CDR3 sequence (DNA): TGTGCCAGCAGCCCGCAGGGGGGCTATGGCTACACCTTC.

This chain uses TRBV18 with TRBJ2-2; 8 bases agree with TRBD1. Germline V gives CDR1 KGHSH, CDR2 LQKENI. This CDR3 region has 16 residues. Trimming removed 3 bases from V and 0 bases from J; junction bases left unmatched: 3. The DNA of the CDR3 is TGTGCCAGCTCACCCACGGACAGGGCGAACACCGGGGAGCTGTTTTTT. It encodes CASSPTDRANTGELFF.

The chain recombines TRBV5-4 with TRBJ1-1, with TRBD1 identical over 9 bases. The V and J ends lost 4 bases and 1 base, in that order; junction bases with no gene match: 5. The V gene's germline CDR1 is SGHNT and CDR2 YYREEE (reference sequence). CDR3 length: 15 residues. CDR3 amino acids: CASSPRTGENTEAFF. The CDR3 coding sequence is TGTGCCAGCAGCCCCCGGACAGGGGAGAACACTGAAGCTTTCTTT.

This chain links TRBV5-6 with TRBJ2-3, with a weak D call TRBD2 (5 bases). Germline V lookup: CDR1 SGHDT, CDR2 YYEEEE. This CDR3 comprises 16 residues. V was shortened by 3 bases and J by 0 bases, with 14 bases between the two germline ends. The CDR3, as DNA: TGTGCCAGCAGCTCCCAACTAGTTAGAAGCACAGATACGCAGTATTTT. It is translated as CASSSQLVRSTDTQYF.

The chain is built from TRBV9 and TRBJ1-1; 9 bases fit TRBD1. The CDR3 has 17 residues. J gave up 1 base and V 0 bases, and 7 bases lay outside the gene matches. Germline values: CDR1 SGDLS, CDR2 YYNGEE. DNA for the CDR3: TGTGCCAGCAGCGTAGAGGGACAGGGCGGGTGGAACACTGAAGCTTTCTTT. Its protein product is CASSVEGQGGWNTEAFF. Combining the CDR3 with reference TRBV9 and TRBJ1-1 gives the whole variable domain DSGVTQTPKHLITATGQRVTLRCSPRSGDLSVYWYQQSLDQGLQFLIQYYNGEERAKGNILERFSAQQFPDLHSELNLSSLELGDSALYFCASSVEGQGGWNTEAFFGQGTRLTVV.

The chain recombines TRBV27 with TRBJ2-2, with D maybe TRBD1 (5 bases). V dropped 1 base and J dropped 4 bases, with 13 bases sitting between them. The CDR3 length is 16 residues. CDR1 is MNHEY and CDR2 is SMNVEV in the germline V gene (reference sequence). The chain's CDR3 is CASSLWQGSGTGELFF. The CDR3 DNA follows: TGTGCCAGCAGTTTATGGCAGGGATCGGGCACCGGGGAGCTGTTTTTT.

In its sample, this clone was seen a few times. The chain has TRBV6-6 and TRBJ2-1; 10 nucleotides line up with TRBD1. CDR3 size: 16 residues. Germline V gene data show CDR1 as MNHNY and CDR2 as SVGAGI (reference sequence). V trimming: 0 bases; J trimming: 8 bases; junction bases outside the gene matches: 7. CDR3 protein: CASSYSRDRGRYEQFF. The CDR3 DNA is TGTGCCAGCAGTTACTCTAGGGACAGGGGTCGTTATGAGCAGTTCTTC.

The V gene is TRBV4-3, the J gene TRBJ1-5; TRBD1 is a possible D gene (5 bases). Deletions cut 0 bases from V and 1 base from J, with 13 bases between. The germline gives CDR1 LGHNA, CDR2 YSLEER. This CDR3 comprises 17 residues. CDR3 amino acids: CASSQEPAGRSNQPQHF. In DNA form, the CDR3 reads TGCGCCAGCAGCCAAGAGCCCGCGGGGCGCAGCAATCAGCCCCAGCATTTT.

The rearrangement links TRBV5-4 to TRBJ2-7, with 9 bases lining up with TRBD2. This CDR3 spans 15 amino acids. V trimming: 0 bases; J trimming: 4 bases; junction bases outside the gene matches: 5. In germline, CDR1 is SGHNT, CDR2 YYREEE (reference sequence). The CDR3 reads CASSLVGGRGYEQYF. The CDR3 nucleotides are TGTGCCAGCAGCTTGGTCGGCGGGAGGGGATACGAGCAGTACTTC.